The following is a T cell receptor beta chain sequence with its context. The CDR3 regions of TCR beta were amplified from RNA transcripts. The HTBI set primed first-round TCR CDR3 RT-PCR. Via MiXCR, TCRdb re-called the multiplex PCR reads, giving one row per CDR3 protein. Of some 50,000 distinct CDR3 sequences listed, roughly half are singletons. V was cut by 2 bases and J by 2 bases, with 12 bases left in between. The CDR3 has 15 residues. Germline lookup yields CDR1 SEHNR and CDR2 FQNEAQ (reference sequence). This entry is derived from a study of T cells in Graves' hyperthyroidism and ophthalmopathy.

V usage is TRBV7-9 and J usage is TRBJ2-5; no firm D call. This clonotype was sampled from a young man with Graves' hyperthyroidism. The sample was peripheral blood or thyroid tissue (not recorded which). The CDR3 region has the DNA TGTGCCAGCAGCTTAATTTTGCACGCTCAAGAGACCCAGTACTTC. The encoded protein is CASSLILHAQETQYF. Complete variable domain (other parts from reference TRBV7-9 and TRBJ2-5): DTGVSQNPRHKITKRGQNVTFRCDPISEHNRLYWYRQTLGQGPEFLTYFQNEAQLEKSRLLSDRFSAERPKGSFSTLEIQRTEQGDSAMYLCASSLILHAQETQYFGPGTRLLVL.